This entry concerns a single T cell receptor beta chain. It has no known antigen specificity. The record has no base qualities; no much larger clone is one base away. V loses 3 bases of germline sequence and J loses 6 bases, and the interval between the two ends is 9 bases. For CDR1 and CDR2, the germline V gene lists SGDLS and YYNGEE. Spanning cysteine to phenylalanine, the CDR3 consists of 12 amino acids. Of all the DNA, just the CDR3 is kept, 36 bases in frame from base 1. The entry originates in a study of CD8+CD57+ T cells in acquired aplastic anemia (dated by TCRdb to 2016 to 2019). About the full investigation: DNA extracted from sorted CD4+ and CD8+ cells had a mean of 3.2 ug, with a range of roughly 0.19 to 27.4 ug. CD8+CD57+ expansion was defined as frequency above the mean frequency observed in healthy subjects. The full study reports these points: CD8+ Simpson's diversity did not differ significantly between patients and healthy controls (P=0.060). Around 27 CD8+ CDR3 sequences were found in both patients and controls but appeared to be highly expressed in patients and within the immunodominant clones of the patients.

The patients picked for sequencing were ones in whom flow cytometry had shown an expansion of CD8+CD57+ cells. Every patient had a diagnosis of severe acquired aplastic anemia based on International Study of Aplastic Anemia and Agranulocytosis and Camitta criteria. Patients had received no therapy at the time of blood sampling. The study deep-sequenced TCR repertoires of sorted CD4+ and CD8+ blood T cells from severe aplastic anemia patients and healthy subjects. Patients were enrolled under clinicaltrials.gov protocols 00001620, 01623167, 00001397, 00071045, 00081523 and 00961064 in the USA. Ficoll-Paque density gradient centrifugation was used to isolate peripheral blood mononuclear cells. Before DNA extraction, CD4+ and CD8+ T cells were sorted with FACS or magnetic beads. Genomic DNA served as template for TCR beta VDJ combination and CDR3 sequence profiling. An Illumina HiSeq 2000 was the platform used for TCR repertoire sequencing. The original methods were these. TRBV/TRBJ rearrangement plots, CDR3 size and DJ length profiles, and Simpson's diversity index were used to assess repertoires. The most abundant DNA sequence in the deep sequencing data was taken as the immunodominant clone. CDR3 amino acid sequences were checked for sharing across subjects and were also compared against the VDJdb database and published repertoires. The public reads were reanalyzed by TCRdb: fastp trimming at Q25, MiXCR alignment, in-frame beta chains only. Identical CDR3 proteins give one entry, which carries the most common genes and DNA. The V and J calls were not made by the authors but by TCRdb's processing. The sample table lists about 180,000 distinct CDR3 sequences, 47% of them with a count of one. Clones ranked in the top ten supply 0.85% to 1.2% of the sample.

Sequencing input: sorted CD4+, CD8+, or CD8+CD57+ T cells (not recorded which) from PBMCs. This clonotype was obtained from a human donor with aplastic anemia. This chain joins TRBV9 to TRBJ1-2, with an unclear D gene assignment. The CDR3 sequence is CASSASWDGYTF. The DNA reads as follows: TGTGCCAGCAGCGCCAGCTGGGATGGCTACACCTTC.